What follows are 5 T cell receptor beta chains derived from one specimen sequenced in a study of blood T cells in healthy people across ages. With a J-beta primer mix and a sample-barcoded 5' primer, a second PCR ran 7 to 11 cycles. TCRdb reanalysed the 5' RACE reads using MiXCR and keeps one entry per CDR3 protein. The sample records approximately 290,000 distinct CDR3 sequences, 25% to 30% being singletons. Sequenced sample: blood. The receptors derive from a woman in her 70s in good health.

V usage is TRBV20-1 and J usage is TRBJ2-7; 9 positions match TRBD2. V lost 4 bases, J lost 4 bases, and 8 bases stayed unmatched. The germline V gene has CDR1 DFQATT and CDR2 SNEGSKA (reference sequence). The CDR3 has 14 amino acids. Here the CDR3 reads CSATRASGVYEQYF. CDR3 nucleotide sequence: TGCAGTGCTACCCGTGCTAGCGGGGTATACGAGCAGTACTTC.

This clonotype was seen a few times. V and J are TRBV5-1 and TRBJ2-7; 9 nucleotides agree with TRBD1. Trimming took 7 bases from V and 4 from J; bases not matched to a gene: 6. Germline lookup yields CDR1 SGHRS and CDR2 YFSETQ. The length of the CDR3 is 13 residues. The DNA for the CDR3 is TGCGCCAGCGCCGGGACAGGGTCATACGAGCAGTACTTC. Residues: CASAGTGSYEQYF.

The J gene is TRBJ2-5, the V gene TRBV9; 7 bases map to TRBD1. The end of the DNA fits TRBJ2-7 better, so the J call may be wrong. Germline V gene data show CDR1 as SGDLS and CDR2 as YYNGEE. The CDR3 runs 15 residues. CDR3: CASSVAGQDSYEQYF. For the CDR3, the DNA is TGTGCCAGCAGCGTAGCCGGACAGGATTCCTACGAGCAGTACTTC.

The chain links TRBV18 to TRBJ2-5; no clear D. V shed 2 bases and J shed 2 bases, with 6 bases lying between them. Germline assignment: CDR1 KGHSH and CDR2 LQKENI. The CDR3 extends over 13 amino acids. This CDR3 reads CASSPRQQETQYF. The CDR3 DNA reads as TGTGCCAGCTCACCAAGGCAGCAAGAGACCCAGTACTTC.

This clonotype was counted between two and nine times. This sequence joins TRBV11-1 and TRBJ2-7; 8 nucleotides match TRBD1. The CDR3 sequence is 16 residues long. Germline V gene sequence: CDR1 SGHAT, CDR2 FQDESV (reference sequence). The V gene end was trimmed by 4 bases and the J gene end by 7 bases; junction bases not matched to a gene: 15. The CDR3 sequence is CASSSIPDRVIGEQYF. The CDR3 DNA reads as TGTGCCAGCAGCTCAATCCCGGACAGGGTCATTGGGGAGCAGTACTTC.